This TCR beta chain was obtained from a study of blood T cell repertoires in COVID-19. On the study more broadly: The samples span acute and convalescent COVID-19 from the United States, Italy and Spain.

Germline CDR1 LNHNV, CDR2 YYDKDF (reference sequence). The CDR3 runs to 13 residues. V trimming: 6 bases; J trimming: 8 bases; junction bases outside the gene matches: 6. Profiling relied on immunoSEQ multiplex PCR, and the TCRdb table lists in-frame clones only, not all of them. The sample yields 310,000 or so clones, 89% seen once. The V call is TRBV15, the J call TRBJ1-4; 7 bases align to TRBD1. Input material: peripheral blood. This TCR derives from a man between 18 and 29 years old who had recovered from COVID-19. CDR3 DNA: TGTGCCACCAGGGCCGGGACAGCCGAAAAACTGTTTTTT. Its translation is CATRAGTAEKLFF.